This TCR beta chain originates from a study of early T cells in non-severe SARS-CoV-2 infection. The wider study: Sequenced material consisted of bulk RNA (from unsorted whole blood), and chains were unpaired. Points from the study as a whole: Private and CD4 specificities were missed by VDJdb matching, which favored anti-spike CD8 responses.

After removal of 1 base from V and 9 bases from J, the junction contained 12 bases not matched to a gene. Germline CDR1 is KGHSH and CDR2 is LQKENI. The CDR3 spans 17 residues. This clonotype was seen only a few times. Its specificity is not known. Unique molecular identifiers tagged individual cDNA molecules. From the 5' RACE reads, TCRdb called clonotypes with MiXCR, one entry per CDR3 protein. The sample has around 76,000 distinct CDR3 sequences; about 15% are singletons. The chain couples TRBV18 to TRBJ2-4; TRBD1 aligns across 10 bases. The TCR sequence derives from an adult who was a healthcare worker with PCR-confirmed SARS-CoV-2 infection or an uninfected control (not recorded which). The sample in question was whole blood, obtained at baseline. CDR3 residues: CASSPLPGQGRAVIQYF. The CDR3 DNA sequence: TGTGCCAGCTCACCACTTCCGGGACAGGGGCGGGCGGTCATTCAGTACTTC.